This paragraph covers one T cell receptor (beta chain) sequence. Its antigen remains unknown. These data come from a study of shared clonotypes between healthy human individuals. The overall study: For every donor, three CD4 naive, three CD4 memory, two CD8 naive and one CD8 memory plates were used. Study-wide results and limits: Richness estimates generally favored naive over memory subsets.

Each cell subset's genomic DNA was divided evenly among several immunoSEQ plates. Data came from immunoSEQ multiplex PCR; TCRdb stores just in-frame clones and leaves some out. The repertoire holds approximately 1,500,000 clones, with around 97% as singletons. There were only Caucasian adults among the donors, and all lived in Nashville, Tennessee. This receptor was taken from a man under 40 in good health. Sequences were obtained from naive CD4+ T cells sorted from blood. Subset given: CD45RA+ positively selected.

Here the CDR3 DNA reads TGTGCCAGCAGTCGAGGGAGGGAAGGCCTATACACAGATACGCAGTATTTT. Encoded protein: CASSRGREGLYTDTQYF. The chain uses TRBV4-2 and TRBJ2-3; 7 bases fit TRBD2. The CDR3 length is 17 residues. Germline-derived CDR1 and CDR2 are LGHNA and YNFKEQ. The V segment lost 6 bases and the J segment 2 bases; nucleotides outside the gene matches: 14.